The table lists the clone carrying this T cell receptor (beta chain) with many counts. The library targeted TCRbeta and was prepared with unique molecular identifiers. TCRdb analysed the PCR reads with MiXCR anew, one entry per CDR3 protein. The sample contains fewer than 700,000 distinct CDR3 sequences, 10% to 15% of which appear only once. This sample was included in a study of T-cell reconstitution after alpha-beta-depleted transplantation in children. The origin of this receptor is a male patient between 10 and 17 years old who had a stem cell transplant for acute myeloid leukemia, so the T cells may come from the graft donor. The sequencing used PBMCs, mostly from graft donor cells, collected 360 days after TCRalphabeta/CD19-depleted stem cell transplant.

CDR3 nucleotide sequence: TGTGCCAGCAGCTCATACCGACTAGCGGGAGGGCCGTCCAGGCTCAATGAGCAGTTCTTC. Its protein product is CASSSYRLAGGPSRLNEQFF. The chain uses TRBV7-8 and TRBJ2-1; 14 bases match TRBD2. CDR3 size: 20 residues. The V gene's germline CDR1 is SGHVS and CDR2 FQNEAQ. Losses at the gene ends were 4 bases for V and 6 bases for J; bases not matched to a gene: 17. The whole variable domain, filled in from reference TRBV7-8 and TRBJ2-1, reads GAGVSQSPRYKVAKRGQDVALRCDPISGHVSLFWYQQALGQGPEFLTYFQNEAQLDKSGLPSDRFFAERPEGSVSTLKIQRTQQEDSAVYLCASSSYRLAGGPSRLNEQFFGPGTRLTVL.